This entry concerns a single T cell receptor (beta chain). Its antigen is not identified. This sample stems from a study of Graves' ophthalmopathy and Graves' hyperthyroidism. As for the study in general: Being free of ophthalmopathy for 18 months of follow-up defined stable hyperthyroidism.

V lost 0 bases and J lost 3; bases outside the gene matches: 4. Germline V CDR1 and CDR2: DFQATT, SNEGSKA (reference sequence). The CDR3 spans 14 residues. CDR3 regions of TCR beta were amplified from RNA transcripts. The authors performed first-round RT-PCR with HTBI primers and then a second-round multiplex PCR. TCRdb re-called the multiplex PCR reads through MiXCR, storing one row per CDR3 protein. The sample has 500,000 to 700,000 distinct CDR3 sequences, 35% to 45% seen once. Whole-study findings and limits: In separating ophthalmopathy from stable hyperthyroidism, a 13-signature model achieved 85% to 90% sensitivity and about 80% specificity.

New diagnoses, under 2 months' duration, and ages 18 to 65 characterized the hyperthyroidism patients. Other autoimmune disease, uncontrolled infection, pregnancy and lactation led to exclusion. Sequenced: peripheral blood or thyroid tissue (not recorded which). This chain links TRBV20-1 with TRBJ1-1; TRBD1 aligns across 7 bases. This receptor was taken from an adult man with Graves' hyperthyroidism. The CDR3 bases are TGCAGTGCTAGAGAGTGGCAGGGGGACACTGAAGCTTTCTTT. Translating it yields CSAREWQGDTEAFF.